The T cell receptor (beta chain) described here comes from a study of beta chain features in type 1 diabetes. Expressed TCRB transcripts were sequenced, since all the RNA that had been isolated was reverse transcribed. Only in-frame clones appear in the TCRdb table, and some are missing; sequencing was by immunoSEQ multiplex PCR. The profile shows about 130,000 clones, about a tenth of them singletons. General study points: Insertions at VDJ junctions were less frequent in type 1 diabetes patients. These patients also deleted more nucleotides at the same junctions.

The CDR3 has 13 residues. V was trimmed by 6 bases and J by 5 bases, leaving 13 bases between them. Looked up from germline, CDR1 is MDHEN and CDR2 is SYDVKM. This clone was observed at least ten times. Its antigen is currently unknown. This receptor was obtained from a man aged 18 to 35 in good health. This chain joins TRBV28 and TRBJ2-5; maybe TRBD2 (5 bases). Sequencing was performed on central memory CD4+ T cells from blood. The CDR3 nucleotides read TGTGCCAGCAGGGGAACTAGTGCTGAGACCCAGTACTTC. It is translated as CASRGTSAETQYF.